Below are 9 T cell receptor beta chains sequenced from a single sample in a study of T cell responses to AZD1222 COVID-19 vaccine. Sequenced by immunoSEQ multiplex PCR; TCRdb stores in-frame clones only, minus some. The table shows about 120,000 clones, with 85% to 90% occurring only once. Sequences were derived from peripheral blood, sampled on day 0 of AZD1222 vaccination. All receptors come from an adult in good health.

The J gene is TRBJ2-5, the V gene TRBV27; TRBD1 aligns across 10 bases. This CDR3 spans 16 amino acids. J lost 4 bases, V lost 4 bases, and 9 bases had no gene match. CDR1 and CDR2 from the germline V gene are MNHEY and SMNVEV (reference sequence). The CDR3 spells CASSSAWDRGGETQYF. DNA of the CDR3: TGTGCCAGCAGTTCCGCCTGGGACAGGGGAGGAGAGACCCAGTACTTC.

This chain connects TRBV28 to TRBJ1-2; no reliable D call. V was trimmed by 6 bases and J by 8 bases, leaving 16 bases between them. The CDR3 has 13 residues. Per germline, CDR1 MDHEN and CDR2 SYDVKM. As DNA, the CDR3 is TGTGCCAGCAGCCTTAATGCAGGAACGGGCTACACCTTC. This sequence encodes CASSLNAGTGYTF.

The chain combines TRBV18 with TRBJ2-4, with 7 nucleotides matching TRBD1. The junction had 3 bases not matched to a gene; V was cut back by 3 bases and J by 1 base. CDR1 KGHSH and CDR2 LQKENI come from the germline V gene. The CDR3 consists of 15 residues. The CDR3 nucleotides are TGTGCCAGCTCACCGCCACAGGGGGCCAAAAACATTCAGTACTTC. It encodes CASSPPQGAKNIQYF.

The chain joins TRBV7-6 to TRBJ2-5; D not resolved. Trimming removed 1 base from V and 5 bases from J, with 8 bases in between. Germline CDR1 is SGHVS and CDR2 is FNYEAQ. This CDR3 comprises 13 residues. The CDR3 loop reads CASSLDLAETQYF. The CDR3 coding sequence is TGTGCCAGCAGCTTAGATTTAGCTGAGACCCAGTACTTC.

The CDR3 coding sequence is TGTGCCAGCAGTTACGATAGCGACACCATATATTTT. Protein product: CASSYDSDTIYF. This sequence joins TRBV6-5 and TRBJ1-3; D not resolved. This CDR3 is built from 12 residues. V was cut by 2 bases and J by 8 bases, with 7 bases left in between. Germline loops: CDR1 MNHEY, CDR2 SVGAGI.

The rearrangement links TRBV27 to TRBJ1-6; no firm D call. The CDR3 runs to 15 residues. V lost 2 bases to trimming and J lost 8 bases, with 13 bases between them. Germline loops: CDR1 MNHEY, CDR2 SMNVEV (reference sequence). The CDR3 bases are TGTGCCAGCAGTTTAACTTATAGACCCCATTCACCCCTCCACTTT. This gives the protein CASSLTYRPHSPLHF.

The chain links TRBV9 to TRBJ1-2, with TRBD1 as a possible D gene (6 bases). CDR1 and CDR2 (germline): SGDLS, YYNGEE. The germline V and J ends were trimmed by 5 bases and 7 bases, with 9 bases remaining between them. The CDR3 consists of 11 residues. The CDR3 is CASSTGSGYTF. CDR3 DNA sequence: TGTGCCAGCAGTACAGGGAGTGGCTACACCTTC.

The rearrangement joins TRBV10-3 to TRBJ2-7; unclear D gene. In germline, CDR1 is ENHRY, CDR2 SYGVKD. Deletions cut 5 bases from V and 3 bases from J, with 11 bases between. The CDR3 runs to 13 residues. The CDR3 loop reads CAISPTGNYEQYF. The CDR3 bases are TGTGCCATCAGTCCGACTGGAAACTACGAGCAGTACTTC.

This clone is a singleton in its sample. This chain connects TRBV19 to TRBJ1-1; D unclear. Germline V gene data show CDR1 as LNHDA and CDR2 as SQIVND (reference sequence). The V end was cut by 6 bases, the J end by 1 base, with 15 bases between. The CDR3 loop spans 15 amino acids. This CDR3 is CASSPEQGKNTEAFF. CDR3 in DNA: TGTGCCAGTAGCCCTGAACAAGGAAAGAACACTGAAGCTTTCTTT.